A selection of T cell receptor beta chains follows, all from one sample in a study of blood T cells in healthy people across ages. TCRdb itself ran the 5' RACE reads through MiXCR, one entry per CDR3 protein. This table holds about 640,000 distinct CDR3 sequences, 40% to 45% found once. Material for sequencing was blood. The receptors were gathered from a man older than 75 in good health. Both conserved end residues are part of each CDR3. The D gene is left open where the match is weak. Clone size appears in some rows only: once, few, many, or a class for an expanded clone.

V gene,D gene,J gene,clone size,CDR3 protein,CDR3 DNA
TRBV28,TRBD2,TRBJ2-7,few,CASSSLAGESYEQYF,TGTGCCAGCAGTTCGTTAGCGGGAGAGTCCTACGAGCAGTACTTC
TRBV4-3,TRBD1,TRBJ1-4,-,CASSQGRGDRGRKLFF,TGCGCCAGCAGCCAAGGCCGAGGGGACAGGGGGAGAAAACTGTTTTTT
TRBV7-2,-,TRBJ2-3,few,CASSGGAWTDTQYF,TGTGCCAGCAGCGGGGGGGCTTGGACAGATACGCAGTATTTT
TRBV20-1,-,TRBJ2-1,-,CSARDTRGAGNEQFF,TGCAGTGCTAGAGATACGAGGGGGGCCGGTAATGAGCAGTTCTTC
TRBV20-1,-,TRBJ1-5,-,CSATDGGNNQPQHF,TGCAGTGCTACAGACGGAGGGAACAATCAGCCCCAGCATTTT
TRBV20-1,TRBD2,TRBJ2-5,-,CSASGAGGPGETQYF,TGCAGTGCTAGCGGGGCGGGGGGGCCTGGAGAGACCCAGTACTTC
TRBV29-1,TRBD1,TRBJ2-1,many,CSARQGATEQFF,TGCAGCGCTCGACAGGGGGCGACTGAGCAGTTCTTC
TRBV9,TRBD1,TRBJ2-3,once,CASSFNWGGQGTDTQYF,TGTGCCAGCAGCTTTAACTGGGGTGGACAGGGCACAGATACGCAGTATTTT
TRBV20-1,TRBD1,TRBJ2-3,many,CSARGTGVDTQYF,TGCAGTGCTAGAGGGACAGGGGTAGATACGCAGTATTTT
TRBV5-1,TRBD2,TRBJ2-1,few,CASSAFSGGLDNEQFF,TGCGCCAGCAGCGCCTTTAGCGGGGGGCTGGACAATGAGCAGTTCTTC
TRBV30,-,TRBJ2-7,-,CAWSRGRAYEQYF,TGTGCCTGGAGTCGGGGTCGTGCCTACGAGCAGTACTTC
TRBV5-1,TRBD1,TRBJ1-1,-,CAGSSRWDRPNTEAFF,TGCGCCGGCAGCTCAAGGTGGGACAGGCCAAACACTGAAGCTTTCTTT